A selection of T cell receptor beta chains follows, all from one sample in a study of T-cell memory formation after mild COVID-19. Each CDR3 protein gets one entry after TCRdb re-called the 5' RACE reads with MiXCR. The sample includes roughly 580,000 distinct CDR3 sequences, roughly 18% of them seen just once. The material sequenced was PBMCs or a T cell subset sorted from them (not recorded which). Receptors were obtained from an adult woman who had mild COVID-19 (a few samples of this study predate the infection). Cell type and time point are not known. The CDR3 runs from the conserved cysteine through the conserved F or W. Each record gives: V gene, J gene, D gene, clone size, CDR3 DNA, CDR3 protein. A D gene is named only where the DNA matches it firmly. Not all rows give a size; the values are once, few, many and, for expanded clones, a class.

v_call: TRBV20-1
j_call: TRBJ2-5
d_call: TRBD2
clone_size: few
cdr3_nt: TGCAGTGCTCCCGGGACTAGCGGGAGGGCCCCCCAAGAGACCCAGTACTTC
cdr3_aa: CSAPGTSGRAPQETQYF

v_call: TRBV12-3/TRBV12-4
j_call: TRBJ2-1
d_call: NA
clone_size: NA
cdr3_nt: TGTGCCAGCAGTTTAGGCCGGAAAGCCTACAATGAGCAGTTCTTC
cdr3_aa: CASSLGRKAYNEQFF

v_call: TRBV11-2
j_call: TRBJ1-4
d_call: NA
clone_size: NA
cdr3_nt: TGTGCCAGCAGCTTAGATGGAGGGACGGTGAATGAAAAACTGTTTTTT
cdr3_aa: CASSLDGGTVNEKLFF

v_call: TRBV20-1
j_call: TRBJ1-1
d_call: NA
clone_size: few
cdr3_nt: TGCAGTGCTAGGGATTGGGAGGGGACTGAAGCTTTCTTT
cdr3_aa: CSARDWEGTEAFF

v_call: TRBV15
j_call: TRBJ2-3
d_call: NA
clone_size: few
cdr3_nt: TGTGCCACCAGCGGTCGACAGGCTATGCGCACAGATACGCAGTATTTT
cdr3_aa: CATSGRQAMRTDTQYF

v_call: TRBV12-3/TRBV12-4
j_call: TRBJ1-5
d_call: TRBD1
clone_size: few
cdr3_nt: TGTGCCAGCAGTGGGACAGGGGAAGGTCAGCCCCAGCATTTT
cdr3_aa: CASSGTGEGQPQHF

v_call: TRBV20-1
j_call: TRBJ2-7
d_call: NA
clone_size: NA
cdr3_nt: TGCAGTGCTGGCGGATCGGGCGAGCAGTACTTC
cdr3_aa: CSAGGSGEQYF

v_call: TRBV4-2
j_call: TRBJ2-5
d_call: NA
clone_size: NA
cdr3_nt: TGTGCCAGCAGCCAAGTCTCAGGGGACACGAAGTACTTC
cdr3_aa: CASSQVSGDTKYF

v_call: TRBV7-6
j_call: TRBJ1-1
d_call: NA
clone_size: NA
cdr3_nt: TGTGCCAGCAGCTCCCCGGGGGGACCGGAAGCTTTCTTT
cdr3_aa: CASSSPGGPEAFF

v_call: TRBV7-9
j_call: TRBJ2-5
d_call: NA
clone_size: few
cdr3_nt: TGTGCCAGCAGCTTCCCGGGTCAACAAGAGACCCAGTACTTC
cdr3_aa: CASSFPGQQETQYF

v_call: TRBV3-1
j_call: TRBJ2-3
d_call: NA
clone_size: few
cdr3_nt: TGTGCCAGCAGCCAACCCCTCGGACTAGGGGGAAGGCCAGATACGCAGTATTTT
cdr3_aa: CASSQPLGLGGRPDTQYF

v_call: TRBV4-1
j_call: TRBJ2-2
d_call: NA
clone_size: few
cdr3_nt: TGCGCCAGCAGCGCGGGTTCGAGGGCCGGGGAGCTGTTTTTT
cdr3_aa: CASSAGSRAGELFF

v_call: TRBV30
j_call: TRBJ2-3
d_call: NA
clone_size: NA
cdr3_nt: TGTGCCTGGATCCCCGGGGGAACCACAGATACGCAGTATTTT
cdr3_aa: CAWIPGGTTDTQYF

v_call: TRBV20-1
j_call: TRBJ1-4
d_call: NA
clone_size: few
cdr3_nt: TGCATTGCCAGCAGGGGTAATGAAAAACTGTTTTTT
cdr3_aa: CIASRGNEKLFF

v_call: TRBV12-3/TRBV12-4
j_call: TRBJ2-5
d_call: NA
clone_size: NA
cdr3_nt: TGTGCCAGCAGTTATACGGAGACCCAGTACTTC
cdr3_aa: CASSYTETQYF

v_call: TRBV21-1
j_call: TRBJ2-2
d_call: NA
clone_size: NA
cdr3_nt: TGTGCCAGCAGCAGACACAGCAGGGTGACCCTGAACACCGGGGAGCTGTTTTTT
cdr3_aa: CASSRHSRVTLNTGELFF

v_call: TRBV27
j_call: TRBJ2-2
d_call: NA
clone_size: few
cdr3_nt: TGTGCCAGCATACGGCGGGGTAGTGACACCGGGGAGCTGTTTTTT
cdr3_aa: CASIRRGSDTGELFF

v_call: TRBV29-1
j_call: TRBJ1-2
d_call: NA
clone_size: NA
cdr3_nt: TGCAGCGTTGAAGAACGTACAGGGACTAACTATGGCTACACCTTC
cdr3_aa: CSVEERTGTNYGYTF

v_call: TRBV3-1
j_call: TRBJ2-7
d_call: TRBD2
clone_size: NA
cdr3_nt: TGTGCCAGCAGCCAAGTTTCGCGGGAGACCTACGAGCAGTACTTC
cdr3_aa: CASSQVSRETYEQYF

v_call: TRBV27
j_call: TRBJ2-3
d_call: TRBD2
clone_size: NA
cdr3_nt: TGTGCCAGCAGTTTAAGGGGACTAGCGGGAGCAGATACGCAGTATTTT
cdr3_aa: CASSLRGLAGADTQYF

v_call: TRBV20-1
j_call: TRBJ2-1
d_call: TRBD2
clone_size: NA
cdr3_nt: TGCAGTGCTCATACAGCGGGGAACAATGAGCAGTTCTTC
cdr3_aa: CSAHTAGNNEQFF

v_call: TRBV12-3/TRBV12-4
j_call: TRBJ1-1
d_call: NA
clone_size: few
cdr3_nt: TGTGCCAGCAGGGACTTGAACACTGAAGCTTTCTTT
cdr3_aa: CASRDLNTEAFF

v_call: TRBV4-2
j_call: TRBJ2-2
d_call: NA
clone_size: NA
cdr3_nt: TGTGCCACCACCACTACCTACGGGGAGCTGTTTTTT
cdr3_aa: CATTTTYGELFF

v_call: TRBV7-9
j_call: TRBJ2-7
d_call: NA
clone_size: few
cdr3_nt: TGTGCCAGCAGCTTAAAGGCATCCTACGAGCAGTACTTC
cdr3_aa: CASSLKASYEQYF

v_call: TRBV24-1
j_call: TRBJ1-4
d_call: NA
clone_size: NA
cdr3_nt: TGTGCCACCAGTGACCCAGGGTCGAGGGGTGAAAAACTGTTTTTT
cdr3_aa: CATSDPGSRGEKLFF

v_call: TRBV24-1
j_call: TRBJ2-1
d_call: NA
clone_size: few
cdr3_nt: TGTGCCACCAGTGGGCCTGGGGATGAGCAGTTCTTC
cdr3_aa: CATSGPGDEQFF

v_call: TRBV7-3
j_call: TRBJ2-3
d_call: TRBD2
clone_size: many
cdr3_nt: TGTGCCAGCAGCGTAACTAGCGGGAGCACAGATACGCAGTATTTT
cdr3_aa: CASSVTSGSTDTQYF

v_call: TRBV20-1
j_call: TRBJ2-5
d_call: TRBD2
clone_size: many
cdr3_nt: TGCAGTGCTAGAGATGCGGGAGACCCACAAGAGACCCAGTACTTC
cdr3_aa: CSARDAGDPQETQYF

v_call: TRBV27
j_call: TRBJ2-3
d_call: NA
clone_size: NA
cdr3_nt: TGTGCCAGCACCGGAATTTTCACAGATACGCAGTATTTT
cdr3_aa: CASTGIFTDTQYF

v_call: TRBV13
j_call: TRBJ2-1
d_call: NA
clone_size: NA
cdr3_nt: TGTGCCAGCAGCGTGACGGGTGGCCGTGATGAGCAGTTCTTC
cdr3_aa: CASSVTGGRDEQFF

v_call: TRBV12-3/TRBV12-4
j_call: TRBJ1-5
d_call: TRBD1
clone_size: NA
cdr3_nt: TGTGCCAGCAGTTCGGCGACAGGGGGAAATCAGCCCCAGCATTTT
cdr3_aa: CASSSATGGNQPQHF

v_call: TRBV7-8
j_call: TRBJ1-1
d_call: NA
clone_size: NA
cdr3_nt: TGTGCCAGCAGCTCCCAAGGGGCGCCCACTGAAGCTTTCTTT
cdr3_aa: CASSSQGAPTEAFF

v_call: TRBV6-6
j_call: TRBJ2-1
d_call: NA
clone_size: NA
cdr3_nt: TGTGCCAGCAGCTCCGGGACCCTAGCAAACAATGAGCAGTTCTTC
cdr3_aa: CASSSGTLANNEQFF

v_call: TRBV23-1
j_call: TRBJ2-7
d_call: NA
clone_size: NA
cdr3_nt: TGCGCCAGCAGTCAACGGCCCAAGTTGTCCGAGCAGTACTTC
cdr3_aa: CASSQRPKLSEQYF

v_call: TRBV5-1
j_call: TRBJ2-7
d_call: NA
clone_size: few
cdr3_nt: TGCGCCAGCAGCTCCCCCCAGGGTGCCTACGAGCAGTACTTC
cdr3_aa: CASSSPQGAYEQYF

v_call: TRBV20-1
j_call: TRBJ2-2
d_call: NA
clone_size: NA
cdr3_nt: TGCAGTGCTATCCATACGAACACCGGGGAGCTGTTTTTT
cdr3_aa: CSAIHTNTGELFF

v_call: TRBV3-1
j_call: TRBJ2-1
d_call: NA
clone_size: NA
cdr3_nt: TGTGCCAGCAGCCAAAGTGTGGGGGCGAATGAGCAGTTCTTC
cdr3_aa: CASSQSVGANEQFF

v_call: TRBV7-9
j_call: TRBJ2-3
d_call: TRBD2
clone_size: few
cdr3_nt: TGTGCCAGCAGCTTAGGTAGTAGCGGGCGGATCTTGCAGTATTTT
cdr3_aa: CASSLGSSGRILQYF

v_call: TRBV12-3/TRBV12-4
j_call: TRBJ1-5
d_call: NA
clone_size: NA
cdr3_nt: TGTGCCAGCGAGGACGGGGGAAATCAGCCCCAGCATTTT
cdr3_aa: CASEDGGNQPQHF

v_call: TRBV10-3
j_call: TRBJ2-7
d_call: TRBD2
clone_size: few
cdr3_nt: TGTGCCATCAGTGAAGGAGTGAGACTAGCATCCGAGCAGTACTTC
cdr3_aa: CAISEGVRLASEQYF

v_call: TRBV20-1
j_call: TRBJ2-3
d_call: TRBD2
clone_size: many
cdr3_nt: TGCAGTGCAAAGACTAGCGGCTCCACAGATACGCAGTATTTT
cdr3_aa: CSAKTSGSTDTQYF

v_call: TRBV10-3
j_call: TRBJ2-1
d_call: TRBD2
clone_size: NA
cdr3_nt: TGTGCCATCAGTGAAACGACTACTAGCGGGAGACGGTTCTTC
cdr3_aa: CAISETTTSGRRFF

v_call: TRBV15
j_call: TRBJ2-7
d_call: TRBD2
clone_size: few
cdr3_nt: TGTGCCACCAGCGTTCGGACTAGCGGGTTTGGCGAGCAGTACTTC
cdr3_aa: CATSVRTSGFGEQYF

v_call: TRBV6-5
j_call: TRBJ1-1
d_call: NA
clone_size: NA
cdr3_nt: TGTGCCAGCAGTTACCAACTTGATGGCACTGAAGCTTTCTTT
cdr3_aa: CASSYQLDGTEAFF

v_call: TRBV3-1
j_call: TRBJ2-1
d_call: TRBD2
clone_size: few
cdr3_nt: TGTGCCAGCAGCCAAGAAGTCTGGACTAGCGGGGGGTACAATGAGCAGTTCTTC
cdr3_aa: CASSQEVWTSGGYNEQFF

v_call: TRBV19
j_call: TRBJ2-7
d_call: TRBD1
clone_size: few
cdr3_nt: TGTGCCAGTAGTATACAGGGGGCCCTCTACGAGCAGTACTTC
cdr3_aa: CASSIQGALYEQYF

v_call: TRBV9
j_call: TRBJ2-1
d_call: TRBD2
clone_size: NA
cdr3_nt: TGTGCCAGCAGCGTAAGCGGGAGTATGAATGAGCAGTTCTTC
cdr3_aa: CASSVSGSMNEQFF

v_call: TRBV12-3/TRBV12-4
j_call: TRBJ1-1
d_call: NA
clone_size: few
cdr3_nt: TGTGCCAGCAGTTTAACACTAATGAACACTGAAGCTTTCTTT
cdr3_aa: CASSLTLMNTEAFF

v_call: TRBV5-1
j_call: TRBJ1-2
d_call: TRBD1
clone_size: few
cdr3_nt: TGCGCCAGCAGCTTGACCTCTACCACAGGGGAGTCTGGCTACACCTTC
cdr3_aa: CASSLTSTTGESGYTF

v_call: TRBV6-1
j_call: TRBJ2-1
d_call: TRBD2
clone_size: few
cdr3_nt: TGTGCCAGCCGACCTAGCGGGGAGACCAATGAGCAGTTCTTC
cdr3_aa: CASRPSGETNEQFF

v_call: TRBV6-2/TRBV6-3
j_call: TRBJ1-5
d_call: NA
clone_size: NA
cdr3_nt: TGTGCTTGCGGAGGATGGAATCAGCCCCAGCATTTT
cdr3_aa: CACGGWNQPQHF

v_call: TRBV4-2
j_call: TRBJ1-2
d_call: NA
clone_size: NA
cdr3_nt: TGTGCCAGCAGCCGCGAAGAACACAGAAATAACTATGGCTACACCTTC
cdr3_aa: CASSREEHRNNYGYTF

v_call: TRBV7-8
j_call: TRBJ2-7
d_call: TRBD2
clone_size: few
cdr3_nt: TGTGCCAGCAGCCCTAGCGGGAATTGGGACGAGCAGTACTTC
cdr3_aa: CASSPSGNWDEQYF

v_call: TRBV20-1
j_call: TRBJ1-5
d_call: TRBD1
clone_size: NA
cdr3_nt: TGCAGTGCTGGACAGGGGACGGCCCGTCAGCCCCAGCATTTT
cdr3_aa: CSAGQGTARQPQHF